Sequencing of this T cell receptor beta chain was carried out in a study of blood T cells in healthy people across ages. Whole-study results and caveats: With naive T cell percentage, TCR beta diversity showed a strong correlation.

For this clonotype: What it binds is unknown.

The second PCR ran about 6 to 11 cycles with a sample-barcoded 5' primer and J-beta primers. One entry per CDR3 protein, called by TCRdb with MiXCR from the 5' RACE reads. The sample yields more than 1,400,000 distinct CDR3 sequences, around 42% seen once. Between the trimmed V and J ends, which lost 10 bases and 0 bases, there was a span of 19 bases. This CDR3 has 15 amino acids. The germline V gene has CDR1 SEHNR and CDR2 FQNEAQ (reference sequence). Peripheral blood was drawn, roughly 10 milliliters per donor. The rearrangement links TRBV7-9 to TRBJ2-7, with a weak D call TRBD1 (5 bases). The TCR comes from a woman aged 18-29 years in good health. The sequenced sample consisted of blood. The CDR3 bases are TGTGCCACCCGAAGGGGCAGCCAGAGCTCCTACGAGCAGTACTTC. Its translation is CATRRGSQSSYEQYF.